This TCR beta chain was identified in a study of identical twins. V was shortened by 0 bases and J by 4 bases, with 7 bases between the two germline ends. The CDR3 runs to 13 residues. The V gene's germline CDR1 is SGHRS and CDR2 YFSETQ. Many counts were recorded for this clonotype. TCRdb re-called the 5' RACE reads with MiXCR, one entry per CDR3 protein. The repertoire holds 640,000 or so distinct CDR3 sequences, with less than 7% as singletons. The sequencing input was naive T cells sorted from blood. This receptor was identified in a man younger than 35 in good health. V gene TRBV5-1 combines with J gene TRBJ1-2; unclear D gene. The CDR3 bases are TGCGCCAGCAGCTTGGACAGCTTCTATGGCTACACCTTC. Residues: CASSLDSFYGYTF.